This T cell receptor beta chain stems from a study of circulating and synovial CD4+ cells in juvenile arthritis. Study conclusions and caveats: Circulating pathogenic-like lymphocytes shared a substantially higher fraction of CDR3 sequences with synovium than bulk blood. Bulk blood CD4 samples held at least an order of magnitude more or fewer genomes than CPL.

Points on this clone: Its antigen is undetermined.

Here immunoSEQ multiplex PCR was the method, and the copy in TCRdb shows in-frame clones only, minus some. Of approximately 15,000 clones in the sample, 90% to 95% were seen once. Sequenced: CD4+ T cells from blood. This TCR was recovered from a human donor with juvenile idiopathic arthritis.

CDR3 sequence: CAIRPRRQGTDTQYF. The CDR3 DNA sequence: TGTGCCATCAGACCCCGGAGGCAAGGCACAGATACGCAGTATTTT. The chain employs TRBV10-3 and TRBJ2-3, with D maybe TRBD2 (5 bases). This CDR3 region has 15 residues. V dropped 6 bases and J dropped 1 base, with 14 bases sitting between them. The germline V gene has CDR1 ENHRY and CDR2 SYGVKD.